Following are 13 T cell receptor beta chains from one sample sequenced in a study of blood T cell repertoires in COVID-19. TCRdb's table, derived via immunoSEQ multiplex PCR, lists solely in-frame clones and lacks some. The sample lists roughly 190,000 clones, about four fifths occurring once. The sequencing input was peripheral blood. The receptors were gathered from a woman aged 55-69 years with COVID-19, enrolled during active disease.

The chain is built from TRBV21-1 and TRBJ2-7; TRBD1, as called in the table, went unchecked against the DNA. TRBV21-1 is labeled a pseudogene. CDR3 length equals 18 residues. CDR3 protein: CASSKGRKSDNRRYEQYV. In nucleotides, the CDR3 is TGTGCCAGCAGCAAAGGTAGAAAGTCAGACAACAGGCGCTACGAGCAGTACGTC.

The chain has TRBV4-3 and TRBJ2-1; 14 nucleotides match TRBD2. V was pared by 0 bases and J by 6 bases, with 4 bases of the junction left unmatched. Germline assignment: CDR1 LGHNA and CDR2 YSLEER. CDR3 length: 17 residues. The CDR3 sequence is CASSQDTGTSGSNEQFF. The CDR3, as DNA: TGCGCCAGCAGCCAAGATACCGGGACTAGCGGGAGCAATGAGCAGTTCTTC.

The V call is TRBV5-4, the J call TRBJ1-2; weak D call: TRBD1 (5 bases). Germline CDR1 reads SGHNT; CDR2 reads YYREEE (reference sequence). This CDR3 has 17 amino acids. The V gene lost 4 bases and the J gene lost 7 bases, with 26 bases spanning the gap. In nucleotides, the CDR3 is TGTGCCAGCAGCCCCCGAGGAGGGAGGGGAGCATTCGGTGGCTACACCTTC. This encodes CASSPRGGRGAFGGYTF.

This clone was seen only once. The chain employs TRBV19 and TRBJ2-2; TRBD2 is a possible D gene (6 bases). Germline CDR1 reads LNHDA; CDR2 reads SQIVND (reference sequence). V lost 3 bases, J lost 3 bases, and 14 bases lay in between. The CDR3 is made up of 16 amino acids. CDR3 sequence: CASSISTGTHTGELFF. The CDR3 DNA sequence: TGTGCCAGTAGTATTTCGACCGGGACTCACACCGGGGAGCTGTTTTTT. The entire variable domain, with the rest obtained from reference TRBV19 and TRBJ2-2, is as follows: DGGITQSPKYLFRKEGQNVTLSCEQNLNHDAMYWYRQDPGQGLRLIYYSQIVNDFQKGDIAEGYSVSREKKESFPLTVTSAQKNPTAFYLCASSISTGTHTGELFFGEGSRLTVL.

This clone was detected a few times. CDR3 nucleotides: TGTGCCAGCAGTGAAGGGCGGCTTGAAAAACTGTTTTTT. This translates into CASSEGRLEKLFF. The genes are TRBV2 and TRBJ1-4; D gene unclear. The V end lost 1 base, the J end lost 7 bases, and 7 bases lay between the germline ends. The CDR3 spans 13 residues. The V gene's germline CDR1 is SNHLY and CDR2 FYNNEI.

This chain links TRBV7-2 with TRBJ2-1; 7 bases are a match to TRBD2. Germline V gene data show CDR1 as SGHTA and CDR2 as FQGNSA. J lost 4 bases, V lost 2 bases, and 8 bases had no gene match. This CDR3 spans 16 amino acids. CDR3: CASSLRDYEAYNEQFF. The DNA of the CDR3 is TGTGCCAGCAGCTTACGGGACTACGAAGCGTACAATGAGCAGTTCTTC.

CDR3 sequence: CASGKGVGEQYV. CDR3 nucleotides: TGTGCCAGCGGAAAGGGGGTAGGGGAGCAGTACGTC. This chain links TRBV6-5 with TRBJ2-7; D is perhaps TRBD1 (6 bases). Germline V CDR1 and CDR2: MNHEY, SVGAGI. There are 12 residues in the CDR3. Trimming shortened V by 8 bases and J by 7 bases, and 15 bases separated the two germline ends.

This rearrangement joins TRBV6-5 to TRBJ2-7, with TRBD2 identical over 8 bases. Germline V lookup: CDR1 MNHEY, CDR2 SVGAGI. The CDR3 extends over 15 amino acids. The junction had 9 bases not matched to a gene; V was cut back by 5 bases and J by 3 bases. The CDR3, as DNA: TGTGCCAGCAGTCCCGGACTAGCTGGAGTCTACGAGCAGTACTTC. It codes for CASSPGLAGVYEQYF.

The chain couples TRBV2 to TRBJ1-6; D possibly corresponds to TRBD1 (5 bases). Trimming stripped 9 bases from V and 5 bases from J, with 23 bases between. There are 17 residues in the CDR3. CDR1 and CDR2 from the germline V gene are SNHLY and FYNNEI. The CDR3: CASCLAGPPGNNSPLHF. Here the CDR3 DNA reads TGTGCCAGTTGCCTCGCAGGGCCGCCCGGTAATAATTCACCCCTCCACTTT.

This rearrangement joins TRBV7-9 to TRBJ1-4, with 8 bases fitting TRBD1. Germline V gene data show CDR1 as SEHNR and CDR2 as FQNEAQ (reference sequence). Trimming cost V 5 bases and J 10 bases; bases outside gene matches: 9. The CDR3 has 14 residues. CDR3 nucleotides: TGTGCCAGCAGCCCCGACAGGGGCGCAGGAAAACTGTTTTTT. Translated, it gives CASSPDRGAGKLFF.

The CDR3 nucleotides read TGTGCCAGCAGTTACGATAGTCAGCCCCAGCATTTT. Amino acid sequence: CASSYDSQPQHF. The chain has TRBV5-4 and TRBJ1-5; D remains ambiguous. There are 12 residues in the CDR3. Germline CDR1 and CDR2: SGHNT and YYREEE (reference sequence). V gave up 5 bases and J gave up 6 bases, with 9 bases separating them.

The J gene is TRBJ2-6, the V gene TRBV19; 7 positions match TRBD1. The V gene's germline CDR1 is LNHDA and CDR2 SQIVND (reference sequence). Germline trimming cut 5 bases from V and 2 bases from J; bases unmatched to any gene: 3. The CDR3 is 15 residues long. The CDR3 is CASSPTGAGANVLTF. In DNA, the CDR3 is TGTGCCAGTAGTCCCACAGGGGCTGGGGCCAACGTCCTGACTTTC.

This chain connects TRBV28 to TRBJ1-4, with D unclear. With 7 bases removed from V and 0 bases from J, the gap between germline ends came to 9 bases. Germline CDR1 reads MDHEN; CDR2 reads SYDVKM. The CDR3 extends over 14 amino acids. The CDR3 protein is CASIPVATNEKLFF. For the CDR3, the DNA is TGTGCCAGCATCCCGGTAGCAACTAATGAAAAACTGTTTTTT.